The present T cell receptor beta chain was sequenced within a study of metastatic and nonmetastatic thyroid tumors. The overall study: Both malignant and benign thyroid patients supplied peripheral blood and tumor or nodule tissue samples, across which the repertoires of these patients were then compared. Regarding the study as a whole: Versus benign nodules, malignant thyroid tumors reportedly had significantly higher TCR beta diversity, in blood and tumor.

Nobody among the patients had been given any treatment before thyroid surgery. TCRdb re-analyzed the PCR reads using MiXCR. The sample includes approximately 60,000 clones, roughly 30% of them seen just once. The CDR3 is 15 amino acids. The junction had 4 bases not matched to a gene; V was cut back by 4 bases and J by 6 bases. Germline values: CDR1 LNHNV, CDR2 YYDKDF (reference sequence). Worth noting for this clone: The antigen is unknown.

The clonotype comes from a female donor with papillary thyroid cancer or a benign thyroid nodule (not recorded which). Some clones in this sample may be carry-over from other donors' samples. The rearrangement uses TRBV15 and TRBJ2-2; 11 bases agree with TRBD2. The sample was blood. CDR3 region: CATSTLAGVSGELFF. Written as DNA, the CDR3 is TGTGCCACCAGCACACTAGCGGGAGTTTCCGGGGAGCTGTTTTTT.